This T cell receptor (beta chain) was identified in a study of blood T cell repertoires in COVID-19 (dated by TCRdb to 2019 to 2021). General notes on the study: Collaborator samples came from the United States, Italy and Spain and covered acute and convalescent phases of COVID-19. The prospective study material was composed of cDNA or gDNA derived from T cells, B-cell-depleted T cells, or PBMCs. The dataset comprised deeply sampled blood TCRbeta repertoires from subjects exposed to, actively infected with, or recovered from COVID-19. The repertoires were released in a freely available public database intended as a resource for research on the immune response to SARS-CoV-2. Samples were obtained from the ongoing ImmuneRACE study (first 160 participants) and from roughly 1,300 subjects provided by 6 global collaborators. Sample metadata almost always included a de-identified subject ID, COVID-19 status, age in years and sex. Where available, HLA class I and class II types were taken from metadata supplied by the sample provider and were not determined by assay-based typing.

One collaborating source in Seattle enrolled patients during active infection and followed them longitudinally through the course of disease. Collaborating institutions collected whole blood in K2EDTA tubes following their own protocols. For TCRbeta analysis, collaborators shipped samples as frozen whole blood, isolated PBMCs, or DNA extracted from either of those sample types. Remarks on this clone: Its specific antigen is unknown. The record has no base qualities; no much larger clone is one base away.

TCRbeta CDR3 regions were amplified from genomic DNA using the immunoSEQ Assay, a bias-controlled multiplex PCR. As for how the authors treated the data: The number of nucleated cells in each sample was estimated by amplification of reference gene primers within the assay. To quantify the absolute abundance of each unique TCRbeta CDR3 rearrangement, sequence reads were collapsed and filtered. For each sample, productive Simpson clonality was calculated by taking the square root of Simpson's diversity index across productive rearrangements. TCRdb retrieved this table from immuneACCESS and kept in-frame rearrangements only. Not all clones are present; in checked studies, unresolved V genes account for under half, and no reason is known for the remainder. V and J calls and clone size come straight from that table; D and trimming were deduced from the DNA. Recorded for this sample are 250,000 to 300,000 clones; around 90% of them occurred a single time. The ten biggest clones cover 10% of the sample.

Paper-wide results and their limitations: The quantity of clinical and demographic metadata differed by source and by participant and was supplied without curation.

V is reduced by 1 base and J by 6 bases, leaving a spacing of 8 bases between them. According to the germline V gene (reference sequence), CDR1 reads GTSNPN and CDR2 reads SVGIG. The cysteine opens and the phenylalanine closes a CDR3 of 12 amino acids. Only the CDR3 DNA stays, 36 bases, in frame from base 1. Input material: peripheral blood. This chain is built from TRBV30 and TRBJ2-3; the D gene cannot be resolved reliably. The TCR sequence derives from a woman between 70 and 85 years old with COVID-19, enrolled during active disease. Here the CDR3 is given as CAWSDFYDTQYF. The DNA sequence is TGTGCCTGGAGTGACTTCTACGATACGCAGTATTTT. The variable domain in full, with residues beyond the CDR3 obtained from the reference TRBV30 and TRBJ2-3 genes, is SQTIHQWPATLVQPVGSPLSLECTVEGTSNPNLYWYRQAAGRGLQLLFYSVGIGQISSEVPQNLSASRPQDRQFILSSKKLLLSDSGFYLCAWSDFYDTQYFGPGTRLTVL.